This T cell receptor beta chain is from a study of tumor-infiltrating lymphocytes in primary liver carcinoma. Both RNA and DNA were isolated together from roughly 20-30 mg of bulk tissue that had not been sorted. Enrolled patients were chronically infected with HBV and treatment-naive. Each of the tumor samples contained in excess of 75% viable tumor cells. V was pared by 11 bases and J by 2 bases, with 16 bases between. In germline, CDR1 is MDHEN, CDR2 SYDVKM. CDR3 length equals 15 residues. Researchers generated TCR beta cDNA from approximately 500 ng of total RNA, relying on a constant-region primer. The TCR beta library was amplified through three nested multiplex PCR rounds in a modified ARM-PCR procedure. The study ran its first two PCR rounds for around 10 cycles each, using TRBV1-TRBV30 forward primers and a C-beta reverse primer. TCRdb passed the multiplex PCR reads through MiXCR, listing each CDR3 protein once. The sample lists 25,000 to 35,000 distinct CDR3 sequences; about 79% were seen once.

The V and J genes are TRBV28 and TRBJ1-6; no clear D. The sequenced sample consisted of liver tumor tissue from sampling region 5. As for subset: tumor region T5, tumor centre. This TCR came from a man in his forties or fifties with primary liver carcinoma and hepatitis B virus infection. Written as DNA, the CDR3 is TGTGCCGGCGGGAGAGGGCCGGCCTATAATTCACCCCTCCACTTT. Protein product: CAGGRGPAYNSPLHF.